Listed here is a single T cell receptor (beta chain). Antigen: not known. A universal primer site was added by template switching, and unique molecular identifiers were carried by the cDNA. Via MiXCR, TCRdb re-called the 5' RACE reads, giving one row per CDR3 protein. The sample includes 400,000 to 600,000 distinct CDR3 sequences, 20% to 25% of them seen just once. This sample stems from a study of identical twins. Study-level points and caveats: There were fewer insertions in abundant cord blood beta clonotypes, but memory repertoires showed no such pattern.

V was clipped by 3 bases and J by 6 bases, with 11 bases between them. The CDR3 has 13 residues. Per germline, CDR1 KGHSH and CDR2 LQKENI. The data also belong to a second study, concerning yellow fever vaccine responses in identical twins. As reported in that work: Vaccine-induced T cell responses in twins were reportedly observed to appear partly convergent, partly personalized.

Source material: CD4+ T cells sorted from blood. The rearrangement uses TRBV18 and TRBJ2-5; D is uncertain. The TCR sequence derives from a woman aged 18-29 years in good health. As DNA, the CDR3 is TGTGCCAGCTCACCCCCGTCGGCAAAGACCCAGTACTTC. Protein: CASSPPSAKTQYF.